This TCR beta chain derives from a study of shared clonotypes between healthy human individuals. Looking at the study overall: Every donor yielded three CD4 naive, three CD4 memory, two CD8 naive and one CD8 memory plate. Study results and limitations: Incomplete sequencing of sorted subsets was indicated by rarefaction despite large depth.

Germline V CDR1 and CDR2: MGHRA, YSYEKL. V was clipped by 1 base and J by 10 bases, with 8 bases between them. The CDR3 loop spans 12 amino acids. About this clone itself: What it recognizes is unknown.

Clones were read by immunoSEQ multiplex PCR, and TCRdb kept only the in-frame ones, dropping some. This sample has some 1 million clones, with more than 60% found just once. This sequence was found in a man between 18 and 29 years old in good health. The chain has TRBV4-1 and TRBJ2-1; D may be TRBD1 (6 bases). Sequences were obtained from memory CD4+ T cells sorted from blood. Subset of the sample: CD45RA-negative fraction. The CDR3 region has the DNA TGCGCCAGCAGCCAAGGGGGGCAAGAGCAGTTCTTC. This codes for CASSQGGQEQFF.